These T cell receptor beta chains were read from a single sample in a study of beta chain features in type 1 diabetes. Profiling relied on immunoSEQ multiplex PCR, and the TCRdb table lists in-frame clones only, not all of them. The sample gives more than 350,000 clones, 11% of which show up once; 0.045% to 0.06% is in the top ten. Sequencing was done on a sample of naive CD4+ T cells from blood. These receptors were obtained from a woman aged 18-30 years in good health. CDR3s include the opening cysteine and the closing phenylalanine or tryptophan. Each record gives: CDR3 protein, CDR3 DNA, D gene, J gene, V gene, clone size. The D gene is left open where the match is weak. Only part of the rows carry a size: once, few, many, or a class if the clone is expanded.

CATSRGDIAKNIQYF	TGTGCCACCAGCAGAGGGGACATAGCCAAAAACATTCAGTACTTC	.	TRBJ2-4	TRBV15	few
CACVGPPNKYGYTF	TGTGCCTGCGTGGGACCGCCCAATAAGTATGGCTACACCTTC	.	TRBJ1-2	TRBV30	.
CASSLSFRAARSYEQFF	TGTGCCAGCAGCTTAAGTTTTCGCGCCGCCCGATCCTATGAGCAGTTCTTC	.	TRBJ2-1	TRBV7-8	.
CATSRPGTGGTGELFF	TGTGCCACCAGCAGACCAGGGACAGGGGGCACCGGGGAGCTGTTTTTT	TRBD1	TRBJ2-2	TRBV15	.
CASSVRRSPRDKETQYF	TGCGCCAGCAGCGTGCGACGTAGCCCAAGGGATAAGGAGACCCAGTACTTC	.	TRBJ2-5	TRBV4-1	few
CASSLAWREGQETQYF	TGTGCCAGCAGCTTAGCTTGGCGGGAGGGCCAAGAGACCCAGTACTTC	TRBD2	TRBJ2-5	TRBV7-6	.
CSARTRGQETQYF	TGCAGCGCTCGGACTAGGGGCCAAGAGACCCAGTACTTC	TRBD2	TRBJ2-5	TRBV29-1	.
CASRGVSNQPQHF	TGTGCCAGCAGAGGGGTTAGCAATCAGCCCCAGCATTTT	.	TRBJ1-5	TRBV2	few
CASTLMGGTEAFF	TGTGCCAGCACCCTCATGGGGGGCACTGAAGCTTTCTTT	.	TRBJ1-1	TRBV7-9	few
CATFQSRRSSGNTIYF	TGTGCCACGTTCCAATCTCGAAGGAGCTCTGGAAACACCATATATTTT	.	TRBJ1-3	TRBV15	few
CASSFRIDNEQFF	TGTGCCAGCAGCTTTCGGATCGACAATGAGCAGTTCTTC	.	TRBJ2-1	TRBV7-9	few
CAWMVGGGAEQYF	TGTGCCTGGATGGTGGGAGGTGGCGCCGAGCAGTACTTC	.	TRBJ2-7	TRBV30	.
CASSDPGRGSSYEQYF	TGTGCCAGCAGTGACCCCGGCAGGGGGAGCTCCTACGAGCAGTACTTC	TRBD1	TRBJ2-7	TRBV25-1	few
CASSLTTGSNTEAFF	TGTGCCAGCAGCTTAACGACAGGATCAAACACTGAAGCTTTCTTT	.	TRBJ1-1	TRBV7-3	once
CASSFSPAGVKKLGNTIYF	TGTGCCAGCAGCTTCAGCCCTGCCGGGGTTAAAAAACTTGGAAACACCATATATTTT	.	TRBJ1-3	TRBV2	few
CASSQDTVGSPLHF	TGTGCCAGCAGCCAGGACACGGTGGGATCACCCCTCCACTTT	.	TRBJ1-6	TRBV14	.
CASSRGLAGTQIYNEQFF	TGTGCCAGCAGCCGAGGACTAGCGGGGACGCAGATCTACAATGAGCAGTTCTTC	TRBD2	TRBJ2-1	TRBV7-9	.
CASEDPQETQYF	TGTGCCAGCGAGGACCCCCAAGAGACCCAGTACTTC	.	TRBJ2-5	TRBV28	.
CASSFWRGSTDTQYF	TGTGCCAGCAGTTTCTGGCGGGGTAGCACAGATACGCAGTATTTT	.	TRBJ2-3	TRBV27	.
CASSPIAADTDTQYF	TGTGCCAGCTCACCAATAGCGGCAGACACAGATACGCAGTATTTT	.	TRBJ2-3	TRBV18	.
CSVQPNTGELFF	TGCAGCGTACAGCCGAACACCGGGGAGCTGTTTTTT	.	TRBJ2-2	TRBV29-1	few
CAWTSSVGGYTF	TGTGCCTGGACGTCCTCGGTCGGTGGCTACACCTTC	.	TRBJ1-2	TRBV30	many
CASSDTGTYEQYF	TGTGCCAGCTCAGACACGGGGACCTACGAGCAGTACTTC	.	TRBJ2-7	TRBV18	.
CASSLAGHTEAFF	TGCGCCAGCAGCTTAGCAGGCCACACTGAAGCTTTCTTT	.	TRBJ1-1	TRBV5-1	few
CASSRSGRLDEQFF	TGTGCCAGCAGCCGTAGCGGGAGGCTCGATGAGCAGTTCTTC	TRBD2	TRBJ2-1	TRBV7-2	few
CAISGGQGDYEQYF	TGTGCCATCAGTGGAGGACAGGGGGACTACGAGCAGTACTTC	TRBD1	TRBJ2-7	TRBV10-3	few
CASSPPRQIDGYTF	TGTGCCAGCTCACCACCGCGCCAAATCGATGGCTACACCTTC	.	TRBJ1-2	TRBV18	.
CASSLWSGASSYNEQFF	TGTGCCAGCAGCTTATGGTCGGGGGCTAGCTCCTACAATGAGCAGTTCTTC	.	TRBJ2-1	TRBV7-2	.
CASSPGGGYYEQYF	TGTGCCAGTAGCCCGGGAGGCGGTTACTACGAGCAGTACTTC	TRBD2	TRBJ2-7	TRBV19	.
CASRYDTGDNQPQHF	TGTGCCAGCAGGTATGACACCGGGGACAATCAGCCCCAGCATTTT	.	TRBJ1-5	TRBV2	few
CASSLLDSYGYTF	TGTGCCAGCAGCTTGTTAGACAGCTATGGCTACACCTTC	.	TRBJ1-2	TRBV7-9	few
CASSPMRGGTDTQYF	TGTGCCAGCAGCCCAATGCGCGGGGGCACAGATACGCAGTATTTT	.	TRBJ2-3	TRBV11-3	few
CSVWDPLGEKLFF	TGCAGCGTTTGGGACCCGCTCGGTGAAAAACTGTTTTTT	.	TRBJ1-4	TRBV29-1	.
CATSRVAGGPTGELFF	TGTGCCACCAGCAGAGTAGCGGGAGGGCCCACCGGGGAGCTGTTTTTT	TRBD2	TRBJ2-2	TRBV15	few
CASSLAGAEKTQYF	TGCGCCAGCAGCTTGGCCGGGGCCGAGAAGACCCAGTACTTC	.	TRBJ2-5	TRBV5-1	.
CASSQVSAGNTEAFF	TGCGCCAGCAGCCAAGTATCGGCAGGGAACACTGAAGCTTTCTTT	.	TRBJ1-1	TRBV4-3	.
CSVEPGSGNTIYF	TGCAGCGTTGAACCGGGTTCTGGAAACACCATATATTTT	.	TRBJ1-3	TRBV29-1	few
CASRAVAKNIQYF	TGTGCCAGCAGGGCGGTTGCCAAAAACATTCAGTACTTC	.	TRBJ2-4	TRBV13	.
CASSLEAGNTEAFF	TGTGCCAGCAGCTTAGAGGCAGGGAACACTGAAGCTTTCTTT	.	TRBJ1-1	TRBV7-9	.
CASSLAGLGETQYF	TGTGCCAGCAGCTTAGCAGGGTTGGGGGAGACCCAGTACTTC	.	TRBJ2-5	TRBV7-2	.
CAIRQGSTDTQYF	TGTGCCATTCGACAGGGGAGCACAGATACGCAGTATTTT	TRBD1	TRBJ2-3	TRBV10-3	many
CASRSIQGALGNEQFF	TGCGCCAGCAGAAGTATACAGGGGGCTTTGGGGAATGAGCAGTTCTTC	TRBD1	TRBJ2-1	TRBV4-1	few
CASSLGGGAGTDTQYF	TGTGCCAGCAGCTTAGGAGGAGGGGCTGGCACAGATACGCAGTATTTT	.	TRBJ2-3	TRBV7-9	.
CASSMGGSNTGELFF	TGTGCCAGTAGTATGGGCGGATCGAACACCGGGGAGCTGTTTTTT	.	TRBJ2-2	TRBV19	.
CASSSGGRNQPQHF	TGTGCCAGCAGCTCTGGGGGGCGCAATCAGCCCCAGCATTTT	.	TRBJ1-5	TRBV7-9	few
CASSPVIGYNEQFF	TGTGCCAGCTCACCCGTCATAGGCTACAATGAGCAGTTCTTC	.	TRBJ2-1	TRBV18	few
CASSLLPGAFPYGYTF	TGTGCCAGCAGTTTACTCCCGGGCGCTTTTCCCTATGGCTACACCTTC	.	TRBJ1-2	TRBV27	few
CASSPTGNGQPQHF	TGTGCCAGCAGTCCCACGGGGAACGGTCAGCCCCAGCATTTT	.	TRBJ1-5	TRBV28	.
CASSLDGRRSSPNYGYTF	TGTGCTAGCAGCTTAGACGGCCGCAGAAGCTCCCCTAACTATGGCTACACCTTC	.	TRBJ1-2	TRBV7-7	.
CASSPRTSADTQYF	TGTGCCAGCAGCCCGAGGACTAGCGCGGATACGCAGTATTTT	TRBD2	TRBJ2-3	TRBV7-3	.
CASSLIMNTEAFF	TGTGCCAGCTCACTGATTATGAACACTGAAGCTTTCTTT	.	TRBJ1-1	TRBV18	.
CASSPWAVNYGYTF	TGTGCCAGCAGCCCCTGGGCGGTTAACTATGGCTACACCTTC	.	TRBJ1-2	TRBV14	few
CASQLDRGHGSPLHF	TGTGCCAGCCAGCTGGACAGGGGGCACGGTTCACCCCTCCACTTT	TRBD1	TRBJ1-6	TRBV19	few
CASSVAPGYNSPLHF	TGTGCCAGCAGCGTAGCTCCGGGGTATAATTCACCCCTCCACTTT	.	TRBJ1-6	TRBV9	.
CASSADSSSGNTIYF	TGTGCCAGCTCAGCCGACAGCAGCTCTGGAAACACCATATATTTT	.	TRBJ1-3	TRBV18	.
CASSPDREDTQYF	TGTGCCAGCTCACCAGACAGGGAAGATACGCAGTATTTT	TRBD1	TRBJ2-3	TRBV18	few
CASSWPLAGPSTDTQYF	TGTGCCAGCAGCTGGCCGCTAGCGGGGCCTAGCACAGATACGCAGTATTTT	TRBD2	TRBJ2-3	TRBV13	few
CASSVEGSNSPLHF	TGTGCCAGCAGCGTAGAGGGGTCCAATTCACCCCTCCACTTT	.	TRBJ1-6	TRBV9	.
CASSLEYDRGRQF	TGTGCCAGCAGCTTAGAATACGACAGGGGGCGCCAATTT	TRBD1	TRBJ2-3	TRBV7-2	few
CASSFTLRELFF	TGCGCCAGCAGCTTCACACTACGGGAGCTGTTTTTT	.	TRBJ2-2	TRBV5-1	few